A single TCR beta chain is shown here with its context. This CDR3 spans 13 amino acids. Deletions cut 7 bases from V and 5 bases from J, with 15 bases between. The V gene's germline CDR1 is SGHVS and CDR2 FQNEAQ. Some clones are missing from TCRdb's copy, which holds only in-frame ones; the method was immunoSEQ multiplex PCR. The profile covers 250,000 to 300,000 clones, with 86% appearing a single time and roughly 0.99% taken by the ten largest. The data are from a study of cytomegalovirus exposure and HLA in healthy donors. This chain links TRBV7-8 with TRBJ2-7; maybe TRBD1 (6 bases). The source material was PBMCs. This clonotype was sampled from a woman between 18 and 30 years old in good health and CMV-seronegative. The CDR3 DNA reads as TGTGCCAGCACTCCCCCAGGGGTCCACGAGCAGTACTTC. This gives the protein CASTPPGVHEQYF.